Listed below are T cell receptor beta chains from one sample, sequenced in a study of blood T cell repertoires in COVID-19. The method was immunoSEQ multiplex PCR; TCRdb's version includes in-frame clones alone and lacks a portion of them. This table holds around 110,000 clones, 82% found once. Sequencing used peripheral blood. The receptors were gathered from a woman between 65 and 79 years old with acute or convalescent COVID-19. CDR3s include the opening cysteine and the closing phenylalanine or tryptophan. Where a row states a size, it is once, few, many or the class of an expanded clone; other rows omit it.

v_call: TRBV19; clone_size: -; cdr3_length: 17; cdr3_aa: CASSIAQGLGTNEKLFF
v_call: TRBV18; clone_size: -; cdr3_length: 13; cdr3_aa: CASSPLRQGEAFF
v_call: TRBV5-6; clone_size: -; cdr3_length: 16; cdr3_aa: CASSSNLWGGDYGYTF
v_call: TRBV3-1/TRBV3-2; clone_size: -; cdr3_length: 16; cdr3_aa: CASSQRFATGYTEAFF
v_call: TRBV7-8; clone_size: -; cdr3_length: 16; cdr3_aa: CASSPRTGVSYNEQFF
v_call: TRBV19; clone_size: few; cdr3_length: 13; cdr3_aa: CASRSTGWNGYTF
v_call: TRBV3-1/TRBV3-2; clone_size: -; cdr3_length: 15; cdr3_aa: CASRVRGANTGELFF
v_call: TRBV6-2/TRBV6-3; clone_size: -; cdr3_length: 16; cdr3_aa: CASSYTNRDKGNIQYF
v_call: TRBV7-9; clone_size: -; cdr3_length: 11; cdr3_aa: CASSKQDEQYF
v_call: TRBV15; clone_size: -; cdr3_length: 14; cdr3_aa: CATKVGGTQETQYF
v_call: TRBV19; clone_size: -; cdr3_length: 12; cdr3_aa: CASSIPRGGYTF
v_call: TRBV7-2; clone_size: -; cdr3_length: 14; cdr3_aa: CASSLSRDQETQYF
v_call: TRBV2; clone_size: -; cdr3_length: 13; cdr3_aa: CASSENINSPLHF
v_call: TRBV18; clone_size: -; cdr3_length: 14; cdr3_aa: CASSRPGGGDGYTF
v_call: TRBV5-4; clone_size: few; cdr3_length: 14; cdr3_aa: CASKGGTRTDTQYF
v_call: TRBV24-1; clone_size: -; cdr3_length: 20; cdr3_aa: CATGQLGGSSGGPNTGELFF
v_call: TRBV19; clone_size: -; cdr3_length: 13; cdr3_aa: CASSRRGSDTQYF
v_call: TRBV6-1; clone_size: -; cdr3_length: 15; cdr3_aa: CASSEAGHWNSPLHF
v_call: TRBV11-3; clone_size: -; cdr3_length: 17; cdr3_aa: CASSLDLQGLYTGELFF
v_call: TRBV7-2; clone_size: once; cdr3_length: 14; cdr3_aa: CASSSRGGNQPQHF
v_call: TRBV7-2; clone_size: -; cdr3_length: 15; cdr3_aa: CASSEAGGVYNEQFF
v_call: TRBV9; clone_size: few; cdr3_length: 14; cdr3_aa: CASSVAGMNTEAFF
v_call: TRBV15; clone_size: few; cdr3_length: 13; cdr3_aa: CATSRPGGGEQFF
v_call: TRBV9; clone_size: -; cdr3_length: 15; cdr3_aa: CASSGAGGSGNTIYF
v_call: TRBV12-3/TRBV12-4; clone_size: -; cdr3_length: 13; cdr3_aa: CASSFRGNQPQHF
v_call: TRBV20-1; clone_size: -; cdr3_length: 13; cdr3_aa: CSASSAINSPLHF
v_call: TRBV2; clone_size: -; cdr3_length: 16; cdr3_aa: CASSGIESLEYNEQFF
v_call: TRBV7-9; clone_size: -; cdr3_length: 12; cdr3_aa: CASSFSGKGYTF
v_call: TRBV4-3; clone_size: -; cdr3_length: 18; cdr3_aa: CASSQRLSGGPQTDTQYF
v_call: TRBV6-4; clone_size: -; cdr3_length: 14; cdr3_aa: CASKRGPPFGTQYF
v_call: TRBV14; clone_size: -; cdr3_length: 19; cdr3_aa: CASSQGTLGRQQVQETQYF
v_call: TRBV7-8; clone_size: once; cdr3_length: 16; cdr3_aa: CASSSRTSGASNEQFF
v_call: TRBV3-1/TRBV3-2; clone_size: -; cdr3_length: 15; cdr3_aa: CASSRRQGYTGELFF
v_call: TRBV19; clone_size: -; cdr3_length: 14; cdr3_aa: CASRGQIVVTEAFF
v_call: TRBV24-1; clone_size: -; cdr3_length: 12; cdr3_aa: CATPPSGNEQFF
v_call: TRBV4-2; clone_size: once; cdr3_length: 15; cdr3_aa: CASSQVSQLNTEAFF
v_call: TRBV5-8; clone_size: -; cdr3_length: 13; cdr3_aa: CASSLAGGSEAFF
v_call: TRBV9; clone_size: once; cdr3_length: 14; cdr3_aa: CASSVGGGKDTQYF
v_call: TRBV7-2; clone_size: -; cdr3_length: 17; cdr3_aa: CASSLRPSGGAYNEQFF
v_call: TRBV4-3; clone_size: -; cdr3_length: 15; cdr3_aa: CASSQDRRNNYGYTF
v_call: TRBV5-1; clone_size: -; cdr3_length: 15; cdr3_aa: CASSLDGWSGNTIYF
v_call: TRBV7-2; clone_size: -; cdr3_length: 16; cdr3_aa: CASSQTRRGQTDTQYF
v_call: TRBV4-3; clone_size: -; cdr3_length: 19; cdr3_aa: CASSQDPQQDSSYNSPLHF
v_call: TRBV6-1; clone_size: -; cdr3_length: 15; cdr3_aa: CASSEGGHRTGELFF
v_call: TRBV6-5; clone_size: -; cdr3_length: 12; cdr3_aa: CASRKTGGAAFF
v_call: TRBV11-1; clone_size: -; cdr3_length: 14; cdr3_aa: CASSLDQAYSTQYF
v_call: TRBV4-3; clone_size: once; cdr3_length: 15; cdr3_aa: CASSQDSGDVNEQFF
v_call: TRBV2; clone_size: -; cdr3_length: 12; cdr3_aa: CASNLLNDGYTF
v_call: TRBV5-8; clone_size: -; cdr3_length: 16; cdr3_aa: CASSLVDRAVGETQYF
v_call: TRBV18; clone_size: -; cdr3_length: 14; cdr3_aa: CASSTGTASYGYTF